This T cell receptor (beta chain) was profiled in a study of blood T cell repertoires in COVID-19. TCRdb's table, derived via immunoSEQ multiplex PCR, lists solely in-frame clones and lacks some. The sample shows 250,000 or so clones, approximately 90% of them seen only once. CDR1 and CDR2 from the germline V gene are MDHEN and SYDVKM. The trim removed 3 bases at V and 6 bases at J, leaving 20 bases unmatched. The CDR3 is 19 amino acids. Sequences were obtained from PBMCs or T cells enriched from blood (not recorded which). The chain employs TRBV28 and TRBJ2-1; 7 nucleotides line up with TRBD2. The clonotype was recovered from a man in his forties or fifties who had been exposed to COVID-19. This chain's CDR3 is CASSFIVISGGRIGNEQFF. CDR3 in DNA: TGTGCCAGCAGTTTTATAGTCATCTCTGGCGGGAGAATAGGCAATGAGCAGTTCTTC.